The present entry profiles one TCR beta chain with its context. CDR1 and CDR2 (germline): LGHNA, YNFKEQ. This CDR3 has 17 amino acids. The junction had 7 bases not matched to a gene; V was cut back by 0 bases and J by 2 bases. The data were taken from a study of control samples from healthy donors and cancer patients. Some clones are missing from TCRdb's copy, which holds only in-frame ones; the method was immunoSEQ multiplex PCR. The profile shows about 99,000 clones, around 88% of them singletons. Sample: PBMCs. This sequence joins TRBV4-2 and TRBJ2-3; TRBD2 matches 8 bases. This receptor was obtained from a man aged 55 to 69 with lung cancer. The CDR3, as DNA: TGTGCCAGCAGCCAAGATAGAGCGGGGGCCGCCACAGATACGCAGTATTTT. Its translation: CASSQDRAGAATDTQYF.